Below are 10 T cell receptor beta chains sequenced from a single sample in a study of CD8 T cells in ankylosing spondylitis. TCRdb re-derived calls from the 5' RACE reads in MiXCR, one entry per CDR3 protein. This sample yields fewer than 500,000 distinct CDR3 sequences, of which 20% to 25% are seen a single time; approximately 15% belongs to the top ten. These receptors lack a known antigen. The study, taken as a whole, reports: Characteristic, it appeared, of ankylosing spondylitis blood was a TCR beta motif of several highly homologous variants.

The sample comprised blood, either unsorted or a sorted T cell fraction (not recorded which). These receptors all come from a male donor with ankylosing spondylitis.

There are a few counts of this clonotype. V and J are TRBV5-1 and TRBJ2-1; unclear D gene. V was trimmed by 3 bases and J by 8 bases, leaving 9 bases between them. CDR3 length equals 12 residues. The germline CDR1 and CDR2 sequences are SGHRS and YFSETQ. CDR3 residues: CASSWGIDEQFF. The CDR3 DNA reads TGCGCCAGCAGCTGGGGAATCGATGAGCAGTTCTTC.

This chain links TRBV6-2 or TRBV6-3 with TRBJ2-1; TRBD2 aligns across 8 bases. The CDR3 loop spans 15 amino acids. The germline gives CDR1 MNHEY, CDR2 SVGEGT. The V segment lost 0 bases and the J segment 7 bases; nucleotides outside the gene matches: 5. CDR3 bases: TGTGCCAGCAGTTACTCGATTAGCGGGACAAATGAGCAGTTCTTC. Protein: CASSYSISGTNEQFF.

This clonotype showed up just a few times. The chain uses TRBV11-3 and TRBJ2-1; D possibly matches TRBD1 or TRBD2 (5 bases each). Trimming cost V 4 bases and J 3 bases, with 10 bases left between them. The germline V gene has CDR1 SGHNT and CDR2 YENEEA. This CDR3 has 14 residues. Here the CDR3 DNA reads TGTGCCAGCAGCTCGGGACCCAACTACAATGAGCAGTTCTTC. This codes for CASSSGPNYNEQFF.

This clonotype was seen a few times. The chain uses TRBV12-3 or TRBV12-4 and TRBJ1-4; D ambiguous. V lost 0 bases, J lost 10 bases, and 15 bases lay in between. CDR3 length: 15 amino acids. CDR3 DNA sequence: TGTGCCAGCAGTTTAGCGCTAACCCCGGGCGGAAAACTGTTTTTT. It codes for CASSLALTPGGKLFF.

V gene TRBV5-1 combines with J gene TRBJ2-7; no clear D gene. Trimming stripped 3 bases from V and 0 bases from J, with 13 bases between. The V gene's germline CDR1 is SGHRS and CDR2 YFSETQ. This CDR3 region has 15 residues. CDR3 protein: CASSSAAITSYEQYF. The CDR3 coding sequence is TGCGCCAGCAGCTCGGCGGCAATTACCTCCTACGAGCAGTACTTC.

The rearrangement joins TRBV7-2 to TRBJ1-2; D gene uncertain. Germline V gene data show CDR1 as SGHTA and CDR2 as FQGNSA. V dropped 1 base and J dropped 1 base, with 10 bases sitting between them. The CDR3 is made up of 15 amino acids. CDR3: CASSLVKGLNYGYTF. In DNA form, the CDR3 reads TGTGCCAGCAGCTTAGTCAAAGGGCTTAACTATGGCTACACCTTC.

The V call is TRBV20-1, the J call TRBJ2-7; 7 nucleotides line up with TRBD1. After removal of 0 bases from V and 3 bases from J, the junction contained 5 bases not matched to a gene. The CDR3 extends over 14 amino acids. Germline loops: CDR1 DFQATT, CDR2 SNEGSKA (reference sequence). CDR3 in amino acids: CSARDRGQIYEQYF. The CDR3 nucleotides read TGCAGTGCTAGAGATAGGGGACAGATCTACGAGCAGTACTTC.

The V call is TRBV3-1, the J call TRBJ2-2; D remains ambiguous. Germline values: CDR1 LGHDT, CDR2 YNNKEL (reference sequence). The CDR3 covers 15 residues. Trimming removed 4 bases at V and 14 bases at J, with 23 bases between. The CDR3 region has the DNA TGTGCCAGCAGCCTTCAAATTGGTCCCGCATCGGTTCTGTTTTTT. Its translation: CASSLQIGPASVLFF.

The chain employs TRBV12-3 or TRBV12-4 and TRBJ2-1, with TRBD2 matching over 7 bases. The ends lost 4 bases at V and 9 bases at J; junction bases unmatched: 6. The CDR3 extends over 13 amino acids. The CDR3 loop is CASSYGEGVEQFF. Here the CDR3 DNA reads TGTGCCAGCAGTTATGGGGAGGGCGTTGAGCAGTTCTTC.

This clonotype was found a few times. V gene TRBV12-3 or TRBV12-4 combines with J gene TRBJ2-1; unclear D gene. The V end was cut by 3 bases, the J end by 9 bases, with 15 bases between. The CDR3 is 14 residues long. For the CDR3, the DNA is TGTGCCAGCAGTTTCATCGATGGGTGGGGTGAGCAGTTCTTC. This translates into CASSFIDGWGEQFF.